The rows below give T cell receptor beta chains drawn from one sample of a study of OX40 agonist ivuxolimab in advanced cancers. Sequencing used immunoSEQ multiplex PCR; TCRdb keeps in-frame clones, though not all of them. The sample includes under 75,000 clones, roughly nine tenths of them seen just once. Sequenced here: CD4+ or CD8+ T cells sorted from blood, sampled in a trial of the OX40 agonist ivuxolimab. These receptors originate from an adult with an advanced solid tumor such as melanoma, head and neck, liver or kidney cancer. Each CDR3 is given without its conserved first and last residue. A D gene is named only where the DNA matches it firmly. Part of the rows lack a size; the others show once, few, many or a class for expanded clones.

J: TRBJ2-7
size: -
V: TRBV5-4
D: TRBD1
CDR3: ASSQDRGTAYEQY

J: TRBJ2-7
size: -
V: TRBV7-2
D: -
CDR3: ASSVIDSTYEQY

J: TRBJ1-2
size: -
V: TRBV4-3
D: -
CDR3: ASSQDTGGWIYGYT

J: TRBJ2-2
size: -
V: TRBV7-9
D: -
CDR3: ASSFLRDTGELF

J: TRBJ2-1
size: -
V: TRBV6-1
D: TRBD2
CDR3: ASSVNSGGPYNEQF

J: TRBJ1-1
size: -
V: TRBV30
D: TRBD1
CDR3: AWRQGAVNTEAF

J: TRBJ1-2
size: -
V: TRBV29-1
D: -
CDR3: SVEGSTGWYGYT

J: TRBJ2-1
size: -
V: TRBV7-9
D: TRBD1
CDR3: ASSLSPGTADNEQF

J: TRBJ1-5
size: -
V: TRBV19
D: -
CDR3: ASSTQGVESQH

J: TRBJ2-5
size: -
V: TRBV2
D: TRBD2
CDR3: ASNSPGRGAQETQY

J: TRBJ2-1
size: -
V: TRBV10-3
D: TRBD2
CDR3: AMGRGGPYNEQF

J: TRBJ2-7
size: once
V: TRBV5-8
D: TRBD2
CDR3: ASGGGAYEQY

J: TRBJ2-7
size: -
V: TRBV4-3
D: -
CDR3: ASSQGVPAGEQY

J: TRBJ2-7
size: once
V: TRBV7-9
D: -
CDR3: ASRSTGVHYEQY

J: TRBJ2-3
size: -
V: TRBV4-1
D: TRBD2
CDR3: ASSLLAGGPLDTQY

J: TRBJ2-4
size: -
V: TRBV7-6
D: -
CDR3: ASSPGGEGSKNIQY

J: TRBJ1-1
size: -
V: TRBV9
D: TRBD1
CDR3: ASSTGGTEAF

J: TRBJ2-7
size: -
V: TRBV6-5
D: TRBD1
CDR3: ASSTGTGGYEQY

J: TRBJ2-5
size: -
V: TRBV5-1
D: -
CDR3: ASSSGGNKETQY

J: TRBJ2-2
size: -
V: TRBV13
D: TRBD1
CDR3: ASSLGTGGIIGELF

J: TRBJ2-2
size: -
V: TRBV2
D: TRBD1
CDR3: ASSARGTGLPPGTGELF

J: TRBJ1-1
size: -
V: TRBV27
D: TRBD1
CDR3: ASSPSGTGGLLSTEAF

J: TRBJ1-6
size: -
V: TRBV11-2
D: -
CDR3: ASSVGGVNSPLH

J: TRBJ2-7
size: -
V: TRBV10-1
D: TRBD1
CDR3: AASQGAIDEQY

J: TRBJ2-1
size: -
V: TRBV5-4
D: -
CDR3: ASSLAPSSYNEQF

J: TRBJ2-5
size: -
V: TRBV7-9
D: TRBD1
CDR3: ASGPYRDRENQETQY

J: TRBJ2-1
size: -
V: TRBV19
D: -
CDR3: ASSITGVDYNEQF